This TCR beta chain originates from a study of T-cell memory formation after mild COVID-19. Study-level points and caveats: Balance between CD4 and CD8 was seen in clones contracting day 15 to 85, and a CD4+ lean was seen in later expanders.

About this clonotype: Antigen specificity is unknown.

TCRdb re-derived calls from the 5' RACE reads in MiXCR, one entry per CDR3 protein. The sample has roughly 370,000 distinct CDR3 sequences, roughly 15% seen once; the top ten hold about 22%. The CDR3 is 16 residues long. CDR1 is SEHNR, CDR2 FQNEAQ, per germline (reference sequence). V was shortened by 8 bases and J by 5 bases, with 23 bases between the two germline ends. Sequencing was performed on PBMCs or a T cell subset sorted from them (not recorded which). The sequence derives from a man aged 18 to 30 who had mild COVID-19 (a few samples of this study predate the infection). Cell type and time point are not known. The rearrangement links TRBV7-9 to TRBJ2-3, with D possibly matching TRBD1 (7 bases). The DNA of the CDR3 is TGTGCCAGCCTCCACGCCCGCAGGGGGGCAAAAGATACGCAGTATTTT. This codes for CASLHARRGAKDTQYF.